This T cell receptor (beta chain) was documented in a study of response to subunit inactivated influenza vaccine. General study findings and limits: The study's authors posited that every seasonal influenza vaccination enlists few new T cells.

On this clonotype: Its antigen is unidentified.

TCRdb processed the RT-PCR reads anew with MiXCR; each CDR3 protein has one entry. The sample has approximately 500,000 distinct CDR3 sequences; approximately 13% are singletons. Deletions cut 2 bases from V and 3 bases from J, with 17 bases between. The CDR3 runs 16 residues. Germline CDR1 reads MNHEY; CDR2 reads SVGAGI. This rearrangement joins TRBV6-5 to TRBJ2-7, with D perhaps assigned TRBD1 or TRBD2 (5 bases each). The sequence was obtained from a man aged 50-60 years who received an inactivated influenza vaccine. Here the sequenced sample was PBMCs from blood, taken 40 to 50 days after vaccination. This CDR3 reads CASSYTSGTLDYEQYF. For the CDR3, the DNA is TGTGCCAGCAGTTACACTTCCGGGACCCTCGACTACGAGCAGTACTTC.